A single sample gave rise to the 17 T cell receptor beta chains below, sequenced in a study of monozygotic twins with inflammatory bowel disease. TCRdb reworked the 5' RACE reads into one entry per CDR3 protein, no DNA. This sample's table reports roughly 150,000 distinct CDR3 sequences. The material sequenced was blood. These receptors were obtained from a human donor with ulcerative colitis or Crohn's disease, or a healthy co-twin of an affected twin (not recorded which).

The J gene is TRBJ1-6, the V gene TRBV20-1; the TCRdb D gene call, TRBD1, has no DNA to confirm it. The CDR3 runs 16 residues. CDR1 is DFQATT, CDR2 SNEGSKA, per germline (reference sequence). CDR3 residues: CSVSGTGGIPGSPLHF.

The gene calls are TRBV20-1 and TRBJ1-2; there is no DNA to check the TCRdb D call of TRBD1. The CDR3 spans 18 residues. Germline CDR1 DFQATT, CDR2 SNEGSKA (reference sequence). This chain's CDR3 is CSARGTGAGSYLGYGYTF.

This chain uses TRBV20-1 with TRBJ2-7. Germline V gene sequence: CDR1 DFQATT, CDR2 SNEGSKA (reference sequence). The CDR3 has 13 residues. The CDR3 spells CSARGVRGYEQYF.

The chain couples TRBV5-1 to TRBJ2-5; the D call from TCRdb, TRBD2, cannot be confirmed without DNA. The CDR3 has 15 amino acids. CDR1 is SGHRS, CDR2 YFSETQ, per germline. This CDR3 is CASSPQGAVQETQYF.

The chain uses TRBV27 and TRBJ1-2. Germline V CDR1 and CDR2: MNHEY, SMNVEV (reference sequence). There are 14 residues in the CDR3. The chain's CDR3 is CASRRRGTDYGYTF.

CDR3 amino acids: CSVRKTQDPNTEAFF. The chain carries TRBV29-1 and TRBJ1-1. CDR3 length: 15 amino acids. From germline, CDR1 is SQVTM and CDR2 ANQGSEA.

CDR3 amino acids: CAISESETEAFF. The chain uses TRBV10-3 and TRBJ1-1. The germline V gene encodes CDR1 ENHRY and CDR2 SYGVKD. This CDR3 contains 12 residues.

J is TRBJ2-7 and V is TRBV5-1; checking the TCRdb D call of TRBD2 is not possible without DNA. The CDR3 length is 17 residues. Germline V gives CDR1 SGHRS, CDR2 YFSETQ. CDR3 residues: CASSYGTSGRPSYEQYF.

The V call is TRBV7-9, the J call TRBJ2-4; TCRdb's D call of TRBD1 is untestable without DNA. CDR3 length equals 15 residues. Germline values: CDR1 SEHNR, CDR2 FQNEAQ (reference sequence). CDR3: CASSPPGARGNIQYF.

The rearrangement joins TRBV5-6 to TRBJ2-5; the TRBD1 assignment by TCRdb is unverifiable without DNA. Germline V gene sequence: CDR1 SGHDT, CDR2 YYEEEE. This CDR3 has 16 residues. The CDR3 here is CASSKVDRAPKETQYF.

The chain has TRBV7-3 and TRBJ2-2; as DNA is missing, the TRBD2 call by TCRdb cannot be tested. This CDR3 is 13 amino acids long. CDR1 and CDR2 (germline): SGHTA, FQGTGA. The CDR3 is CASSRISPGELFF.

The chain uses TRBV18 and TRBJ2-3; TCRdb's assignment of TRBD2 cannot be checked, as there is no DNA. Germline assignment: CDR1 KGHSH and CDR2 LQKENI. This CDR3 comprises 12 residues. The CDR3 is CASSPDSATQYF.

The gene calls are TRBV20-1 and TRBJ1-5; the D call from TCRdb, TRBD1, cannot be confirmed without DNA. CDR3 length: 17 amino acids. In germline, CDR1 is DFQATT, CDR2 SNEGSKA (reference sequence). The chain's CDR3 is CSARVQGRGRVNQPQHF.

The V call is TRBV5-1, the J call TRBJ1-5. Looked up from germline, CDR1 is SGHRS and CDR2 is YFSETQ. This CDR3 comprises 13 residues. This CDR3 is CASSMTVDQPQHF.

The V and J genes are TRBV11-2 and TRBJ1-1. This CDR3 has 14 amino acids. The germline gives CDR1 SGHAT, CDR2 FQNNGV. CDR3: CASSLVLRGTEAFF.

The chain carries TRBV28 and TRBJ1-1. This CDR3 comprises 15 residues. Germline values: CDR1 MDHEN, CDR2 SYDVKM. CDR3 loop: CASSLWVGGGTEAFF.

The V gene is TRBV6-1, the J gene TRBJ2-5; TCRdb calls TRBD2, which cannot be checked without DNA. Germline V lookup: CDR1 MNHNS, CDR2 SASEGT. This CDR3 is 14 amino acids long. Here the CDR3 reads CASATSPKGETQYF.